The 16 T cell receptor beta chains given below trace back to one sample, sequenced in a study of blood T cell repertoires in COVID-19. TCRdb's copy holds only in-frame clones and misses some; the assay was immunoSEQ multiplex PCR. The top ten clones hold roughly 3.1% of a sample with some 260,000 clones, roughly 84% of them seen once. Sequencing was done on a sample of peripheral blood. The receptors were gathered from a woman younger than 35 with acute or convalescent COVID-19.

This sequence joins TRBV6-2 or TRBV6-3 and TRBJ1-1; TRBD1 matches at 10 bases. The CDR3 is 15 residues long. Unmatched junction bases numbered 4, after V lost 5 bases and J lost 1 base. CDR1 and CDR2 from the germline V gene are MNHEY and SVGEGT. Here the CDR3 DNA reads TGTGCCAGCAGTCATAGGGACAGGGGGAACACTGAAGCTTTCTTT. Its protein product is CASSHRDRGNTEAFF.

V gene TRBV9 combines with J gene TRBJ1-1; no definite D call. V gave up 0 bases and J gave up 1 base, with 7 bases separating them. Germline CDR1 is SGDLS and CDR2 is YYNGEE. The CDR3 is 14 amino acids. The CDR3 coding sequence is TGTGCCAGCAGCGTAGGGCCGCCGAACACTGAAGCTTTCTTT. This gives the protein CASSVGPPNTEAFF. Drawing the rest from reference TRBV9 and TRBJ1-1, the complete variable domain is DSGVTQTPKHLITATGQRVTLRCSPRSGDLSVYWYQQSLDQGLQFLIQYYNGEERAKGNILERFSAQQFPDLHSELNLSSLELGDSALYFCASSVGPPNTEAFFGQGTRLTVV.

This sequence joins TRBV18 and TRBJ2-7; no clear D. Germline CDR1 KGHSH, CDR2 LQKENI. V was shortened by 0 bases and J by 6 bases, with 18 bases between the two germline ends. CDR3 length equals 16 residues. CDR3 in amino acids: CASSPPALRYPSEQYF. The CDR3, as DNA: TGTGCCAGCTCACCACCCGCACTAAGGTATCCTAGCGAGCAGTACTTC.

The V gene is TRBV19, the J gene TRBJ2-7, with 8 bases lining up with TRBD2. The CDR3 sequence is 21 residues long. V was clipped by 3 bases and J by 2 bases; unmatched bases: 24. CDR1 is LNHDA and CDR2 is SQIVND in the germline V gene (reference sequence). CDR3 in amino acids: CASSIQGLMSGSAFRPYEQYF. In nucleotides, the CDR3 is TGTGCCAGTAGTATCCAGGGCTTGATGAGCGGGAGCGCTTTTAGACCCTACGAGCAGTACTTC.

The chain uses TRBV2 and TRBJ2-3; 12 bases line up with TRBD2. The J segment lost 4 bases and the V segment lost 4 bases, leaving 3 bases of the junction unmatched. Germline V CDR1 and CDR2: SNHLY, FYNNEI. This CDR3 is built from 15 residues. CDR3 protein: CASSGTSGIPDTQYF. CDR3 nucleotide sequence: TGTGCCAGCAGTGGGACTAGCGGGATCCCAGATACGCAGTATTTT.

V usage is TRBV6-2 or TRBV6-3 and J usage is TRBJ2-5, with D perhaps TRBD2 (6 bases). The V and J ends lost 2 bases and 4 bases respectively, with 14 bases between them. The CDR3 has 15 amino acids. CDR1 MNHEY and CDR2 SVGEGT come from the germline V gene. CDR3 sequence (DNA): TGTGCCAGCAGTTACCTAGGAGGGAGCGCAGAGACCCAGTACTTC. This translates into CASSYLGGSAETQYF.

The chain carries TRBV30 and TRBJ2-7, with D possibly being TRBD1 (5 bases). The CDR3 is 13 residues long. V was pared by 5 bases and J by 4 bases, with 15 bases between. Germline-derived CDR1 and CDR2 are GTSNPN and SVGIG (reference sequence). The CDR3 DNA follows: TGTGCCTGGGGGATCCAGGGATCTTACGAGCAGTACTTC. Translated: CAWGIQGSYEQYF.

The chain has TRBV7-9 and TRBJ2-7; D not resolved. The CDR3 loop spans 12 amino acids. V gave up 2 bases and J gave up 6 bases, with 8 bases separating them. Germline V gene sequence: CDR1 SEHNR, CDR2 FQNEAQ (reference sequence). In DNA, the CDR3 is TGTGCCAGCAGCTTATCCCCTCTCGAGCAGTACTTC. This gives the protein CASSLSPLEQYF. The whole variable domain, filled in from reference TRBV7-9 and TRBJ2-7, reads DTGVSQNPRHKITKRGQNVTFRCDPISEHNRLYWYRQTLGQGPEFLTYFQNEAQLEKSRLLSDRFSAERPKGSFSTLEIQRTEQGDSAMYLCASSLSPLEQYFGPGTRLTVT.

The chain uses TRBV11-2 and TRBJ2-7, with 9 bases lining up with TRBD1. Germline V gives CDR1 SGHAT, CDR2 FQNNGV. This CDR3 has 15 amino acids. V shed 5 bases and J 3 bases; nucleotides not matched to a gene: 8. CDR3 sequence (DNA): TGTGCCAGCAGCCGGGGGTGGGACAGGGTCTACGAGCAGTACTTC. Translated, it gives CASSRGWDRVYEQYF.

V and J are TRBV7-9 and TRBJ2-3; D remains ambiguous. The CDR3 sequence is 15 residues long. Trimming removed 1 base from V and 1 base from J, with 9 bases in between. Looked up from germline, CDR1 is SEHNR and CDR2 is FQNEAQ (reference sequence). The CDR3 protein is CASSLDSSGTDTQYF. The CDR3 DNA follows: TGTGCCAGCAGCTTAGATTCGTCAGGCACAGATACGCAGTATTTT.

CDR3 DNA: TGTGCCAGCAGCCTCCTCGCGGCCTATGGCTACACCTTC. It specifies CASSLLAAYGYTF. The chain couples TRBV14 to TRBJ1-2; D unclear. From germline, CDR1 is SGHDN and CDR2 FVKESK. V lost 4 bases to trimming and J lost 4 bases, with 10 bases between them. This CDR3 has 13 residues.

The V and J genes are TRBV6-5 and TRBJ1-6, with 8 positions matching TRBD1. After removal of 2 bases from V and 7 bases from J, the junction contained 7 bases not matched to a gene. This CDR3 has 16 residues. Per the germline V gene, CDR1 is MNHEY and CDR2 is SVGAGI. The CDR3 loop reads CASSYRGQGANSPLHF. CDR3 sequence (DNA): TGTGCCAGCAGTTACCGTGGGCAGGGGGCCAATTCACCCCTCCACTTT.

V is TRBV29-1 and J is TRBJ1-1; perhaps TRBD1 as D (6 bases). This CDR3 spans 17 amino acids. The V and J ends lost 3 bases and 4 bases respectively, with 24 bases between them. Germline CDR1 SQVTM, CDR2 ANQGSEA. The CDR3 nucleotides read TGCAGCGTTGAGGGGGCCGGGTACAGGGTCCGTGGCACTGAAGCTTTCTTT. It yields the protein CSVEGAGYRVRGTEAFF.

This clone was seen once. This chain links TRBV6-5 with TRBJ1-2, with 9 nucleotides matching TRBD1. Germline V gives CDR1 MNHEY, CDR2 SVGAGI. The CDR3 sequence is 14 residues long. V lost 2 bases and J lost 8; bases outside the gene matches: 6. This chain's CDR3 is CASSYQGQGGGYTF. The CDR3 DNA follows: TGTGCCAGCAGTTACCAGGGACAGGGAGGGGGCTACACCTTC.

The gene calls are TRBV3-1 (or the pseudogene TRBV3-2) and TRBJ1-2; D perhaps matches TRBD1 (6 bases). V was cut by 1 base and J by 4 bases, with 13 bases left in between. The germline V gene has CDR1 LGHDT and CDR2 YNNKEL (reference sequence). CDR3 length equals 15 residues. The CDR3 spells CASSQAPGVAYGYTF. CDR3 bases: TGTGCCAGCAGCCAAGCGCCAGGGGTCGCCTATGGCTACACCTTC.

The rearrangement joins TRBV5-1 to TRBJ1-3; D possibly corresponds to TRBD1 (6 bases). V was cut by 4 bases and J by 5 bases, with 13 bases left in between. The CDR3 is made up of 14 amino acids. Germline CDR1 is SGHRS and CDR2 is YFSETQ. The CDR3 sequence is CASSADSERNTIYF. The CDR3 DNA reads TGCGCCAGCAGCGCGGACAGCGAGCGAAACACCATATATTTT.